These 24 T cell receptor beta chains originate from one sample sequenced in a study of response to subunit inactivated influenza vaccine. TCRdb re-called the RT-PCR reads through MiXCR, storing one row per CDR3 protein. The table shows about 310,000 distinct CDR3 sequences, with around 22% occurring only once. The specimen comprised PBMCs from blood, sampled 21 months after vaccination. Receptors were obtained from a man between 50 and 75 years old who received an inactivated influenza vaccine.

The genes are TRBV10-1 and TRBJ1-1, with 8 bases matching TRBD1. The CDR3 sequence is 16 residues long. V was clipped by 6 bases and J by 0 bases; unmatched bases: 9. Germline V gene data show CDR1 as WNHNN and CDR2 as SYGVQD (reference sequence). CDR3 sequence: CASSDRGRAMNTEAFF. The CDR3 DNA follows: TGCGCCAGCAGCGACAGGGGCCGTGCCATGAACACTGAAGCTTTCTTT.

This chain joins TRBV12-3 or TRBV12-4 and TRBJ2-7; 11 nucleotides agree with TRBD2. The CDR3 is made up of 15 amino acids. The V and J ends lost 2 bases and 3 bases, in that order; junction bases with no gene match: 3. The CDR3 protein is CASSLKLAGVYEQYF. DNA for the CDR3: TGTGCCAGCAGTTTAAAACTAGCGGGGGTCTACGAGCAGTACTTC.

This clonotype has a handful of counts. The V call is TRBV5-1, the J call TRBJ1-2, with D maybe TRBD1 (5 bases). Trimming took off 3 bases at V and 3 bases at J, with 18 bases between the two ends. Germline V gene data show CDR1 as SGHRS and CDR2 as YFSETQ. The CDR3 covers 16 residues. This chain's CDR3 is CASSSTGVQGDYGYTF. CDR3 nucleotides: TGCGCCAGCAGCTCGACCGGGGTTCAAGGGGACTATGGCTACACCTTC.

This clonotype was recorded a few times. The chain combines TRBV20-1 with TRBJ2-6, with D perhaps matching TRBD2 (5 bases). The CDR3 has 13 amino acids. The V end lost 8 bases, the J end lost 11 bases, and 19 bases lay between the germline ends. Looked up from germline, CDR1 is DFQATT and CDR2 is SNEGSKA (reference sequence). The CDR3 reads CSLAPREAHVLTF. Here the CDR3 DNA reads TGCAGTTTGGCCCCTCGGGAAGCCCACGTCCTGACTTTC.

The gene calls are TRBV6-1 and TRBJ2-1; TRBD2 matches at 8 bases. CDR1 is MNHNS and CDR2 is SASEGT in the germline V gene. CDR3 length: 14 amino acids. The ends lost 11 bases at V and 0 bases at J; junction bases unmatched: 6. CDR3 residues: CAGRLAGSYNEQFF. CDR3 DNA sequence: TGTGCCGGCCGCCTAGCGGGCTCCTACAATGAGCAGTTCTTC.

The chain recombines TRBV5-1 with TRBJ2-7, with D possibly being TRBD1 or TRBD2 (5 bases each). Trimming shortened V by 5 bases and J by 5 bases, and 26 bases separated the two germline ends. The CDR3 extends over 17 amino acids. Germline V gives CDR1 SGHRS, CDR2 YFSETQ. The CDR3 DNA sequence: TGCGCCAGCAGGAAAAATCTACGGGGCAGGTCCGGCGACGAGCAGTACTTC. It encodes CASRKNLRGRSGDEQYF.

The chain combines TRBV12-3 or TRBV12-4 with TRBJ1-1, with D possibly TRBD1 on 6 matching bases. V shed 4 bases and J shed 3 bases, with 18 bases lying between them. This CDR3 is 16 amino acids long. The CDR3 nucleotides read TGTGCCAGCAGTTCATTGTTTTTACAGGGAGACACTGAAGCTTTCTTT. This sequence encodes CASSSLFLQGDTEAFF.

The chain joins TRBV11-3 to TRBJ2-7, with a possible D match to TRBD2 (5 bases). This CDR3 has 13 residues. Trimming removed 2 bases at V and 5 bases at J, with 10 bases between. Germline CDR1 and CDR2: SGHNT and YENEEA. The CDR3 loop reads CASSLNSGDEQYF. The CDR3 coding sequence is TGTGCCAGCAGCTTAAATTCCGGGGACGAGCAGTACTTC.

The CDR3 reads CSVAVNRDRGLYEQYF. CDR3 coding DNA: TGCAGCGTCGCCGTTAACCGGGACAGGGGTCTATACGAGCAGTACTTC. The V gene is TRBV29-1, the J gene TRBJ2-7; 10 nucleotides align to TRBD1. Germline V gene data show CDR1 as SQVTM and CDR2 as ANQGSEA. The V segment lost 6 bases and the J segment 4 bases; nucleotides outside the gene matches: 15. The CDR3 extends over 16 amino acids.

The rearrangement uses TRBV10-3 and TRBJ2-7; D is undetermined. CDR1 and CDR2 (germline): ENHRY, SYGVKD. The CDR3 extends over 16 amino acids. V was clipped by 3 bases and J by 4 bases, with 19 bases between them. In DNA, the CDR3 is TGTGCCATCAGTGATTTGGGTGCCACCCATACGTACGAGCAGTACTTC. Encoded protein: CAISDLGATHTYEQYF.

The CDR3 sequence is CASRLGTAYNEQFF. DNA for the CDR3: TGCGCCAGTCGCCTCGGGACAGCTTACAATGAGCAGTTCTTC. The chain is built from TRBV5-1 and TRBJ2-1; 7 nucleotides align to TRBD1. Germline CDR1 is SGHRS and CDR2 is YFSETQ. J lost 4 bases, V lost 8 bases, and 9 bases had no gene match. The CDR3 consists of 14 residues.

The genes are TRBV30 and TRBJ1-2; D gene unclear. Trimming cost V 0 bases and J 1 base, with 15 bases left between them. CDR3 length: 16 residues. Germline assignment: CDR1 GTSNPN and CDR2 SVGIG (reference sequence). CDR3 sequence (DNA): TGTGCCTGGAGTGTAGGGCGGGCATCCTTTAACTATGGCTACACCTTC. This codes for CAWSVGRASFNYGYTF.

The CDR3: CASSPQQYTEAFF. The DNA of the CDR3 is TGTGCCAGCTCACCACAACAGTACACTGAAGCTTTCTTT. This chain connects TRBV18 to TRBJ1-1, with unresolved D. Germline CDR1 and CDR2: KGHSH and LQKENI. The V end lost 1 base, the J end lost 3 bases, and 6 bases lay between the germline ends. This CDR3 has 13 amino acids.

In its sample, this clonotype was seen a few times. V usage is TRBV4-2 and J usage is TRBJ2-2, with 7 bases matching TRBD2. V shed 4 bases, J shed 5 bases, and the junction held 7 bases outside the gene matches. CDR1 and CDR2 from the germline V gene are LGHNA and YNFKEQ. This CDR3 is built from 15 residues. The CDR3, as DNA: TGTGCCAGCAGCCGACGCATTAGCGGGACCGGGGAGCTGTTTTTT. This codes for CASSRRISGTGELFF.

This chain connects TRBV10-3 to TRBJ1-1, with unresolved D. CDR1 and CDR2 from the germline V gene are ENHRY and SYGVKD. This CDR3 comprises 12 residues. V shed 2 bases and J shed 5 bases, with 6 bases lying between them. The CDR3 region has the DNA TGTGCCATCAGTGAGGTCGGAACTGAAGCTTTCTTT. This encodes CAISEVGTEAFF.

In its sample, this clonotype was seen a few times. V gene TRBV29-1 combines with J gene TRBJ1-1; D is ambiguous. The CDR3 loop spans 13 amino acids. Germline assignment: CDR1 SQVTM and CDR2 ANQGSEA. V lost 4 bases, J lost 2 bases, and 11 bases lay in between. The CDR3 region has the DNA TGCAGCGTTGCAGTCCCCGCAAACACTGAAGCTTTCTTT. Amino acid sequence: CSVAVPANTEAFF.

The chain joins TRBV27 to TRBJ1-4; possibly TRBD1 for D (5 bases). Trimming pared 5 bases from V and 7 bases from J, leaving 14 bases between. This CDR3 has 14 residues. Germline V gives CDR1 MNHEY, CDR2 SMNVEV (reference sequence). The CDR3 coding sequence is TGTGCCAGCAGTACCACGGGGGGGATTGAAAAACTGTTTTTT. It codes for CASSTTGGIEKLFF.

This clonotype was seen more than once but under ten times. The chain recombines TRBV20-1 with TRBJ1-2; D unclear. This CDR3 is built from 11 residues. Trimming removed 3 bases at V and 3 bases at J, with 5 bases between. Germline values: CDR1 DFQATT, CDR2 SNEGSKA (reference sequence). As DNA, the CDR3 is TGCAGTGCTAGGGCTGACTATGGCTACACCTTC. Translation: CSARADYGYTF.

This clonotype was seen many times. This chain joins TRBV28 and TRBJ1-6; no definite D call. The CDR3 is made up of 12 amino acids. The ends were cut back, 4 bases at V and 8 bases at J, with 6 bases in the middle. The germline gives CDR1 MDHEN, CDR2 SYDVKM. DNA for the CDR3: TGTGCCAGCAGTTCGTGGGATTCACCCCTCCACTTT. Translating gives CASSSWDSPLHF.

The chain is built from TRBV4-3 and TRBJ2-4, with TRBD2 matching over 12 bases. CDR1 is LGHNA and CDR2 is YSLEER in the germline V gene. V lost 0 bases, J lost 1 base, and 7 bases stayed unmatched. The CDR3 consists of 19 residues. The CDR3 coding sequence is TGCGCCAGCAGCCAAGAGGGCCTAGCGGGAGGGCCGGCCAAAAACATTCAGTACTTC. It translates to CASSQEGLAGGPAKNIQYF.

This sequence joins TRBV5-1 and TRBJ2-2; TRBD1 is a possible D gene (6 bases). Germline CDR1 is SGHRS and CDR2 is YFSETQ. The CDR3 consists of 15 residues. V lost 0 bases and J lost 7, with 13 bases in between. The CDR3 DNA follows: TGCGCCAGCAGCTTGGCTCAGGGGAGTGGCGGGGAGCTGTTTTTT. Amino acid sequence: CASSLAQGSGGELFF.

The J gene is TRBJ2-3, the V gene TRBV4-2; no firm D call. The germline V and J ends were trimmed by 1 base and 1 base, with 6 bases remaining between them. This CDR3 has 14 residues. Germline-derived CDR1 and CDR2 are LGHNA and YNFKEQ. The CDR3 DNA follows: TGTGCCAGCAGCCAAGGTTTGGGCACAGATACGCAGTATTTT. Its protein product is CASSQGLGTDTQYF.

This clonotype was detected a few times. V and J are TRBV4-3 and TRBJ1-2; D ambiguous. Trimming pared 0 bases from V and 6 bases from J, leaving 11 bases between. The CDR3 runs 14 residues. Germline CDR1 is LGHNA and CDR2 is YSLEER. DNA of the CDR3: TGCGCCAGCAGCCAAGAGGCGTCTCGGAATGGCTACACCTTC. Amino acids: CASSQEASRNGYTF.

This clonotype was counted only a few times. The chain uses TRBV7-2 and TRBJ2-2; D gene ambiguous. The CDR3 is 13 amino acids. V was clipped by 3 bases and J by 4 bases, with 6 bases between them. Germline V gene data show CDR1 as SGHTA and CDR2 as FQGNSA. The CDR3 loop is CASSFSTTGELFF. Here the CDR3 DNA reads TGTGCCAGCAGCTTCTCGACCACCGGGGAGCTGTTTTTT.